The 31 T cell receptor beta chains listed next were all sequenced from one sample in a study of T-cell memory formation after mild COVID-19 (dated by TCRdb to the early 2020s). Libraries were constructed by 5' RACE. The data were produced on an Illumina NovaSeq 6000. The public sequencing data were trimmed at Q25 with fastp and processed into clonotypes with MiXCR by TCRdb, which kept only in-frame beta chains. Each entry is one CDR3 protein sequence, shown with its most common DNA and genes. This sample holds hundreds of thousands of distinct CDR3 sequences; roughly 21% were observed only once. The ten largest clones represent roughly 8.3% of the sample. Sequencing was done on a sample of PBMCs or a T cell subset sorted from them (not recorded which). All receptors come from an adult woman who had mild COVID-19 (a few samples of this study predate the infection). The sample titles of this study are shuffled in the database, so cell type and time point are left out; the donor was told from shared clones.

In this sample, this clonotype turned up a few times. This chain uses TRBV5-1 with TRBJ2-2; 8 bases fit TRBD1. CDR1 and CDR2 (germline): SGHRS, YFSETQ. V lost 4 bases, J lost 7 bases, and 9 bases stayed unmatched. There are 15 residues in the CDR3. In DNA, the CDR3 is TGCGCCAGCAGCCTGACGGACAGGGTTAGCGGGGAGCTGTTTTTT. Translating gives CASSLTDRVSGELFF.

The table lists this clonotype with a few counts. J is TRBJ1-6 and V is TRBV5-1; D is undetermined. This CDR3 spans 17 amino acids. Germline CDR1 reads SGHRS; CDR2 reads YFSETQ. The V and J ends lost 0 bases and 0 bases respectively, with 10 bases between them. The CDR3 region is CASSLDSASSYNSPLHF. As DNA, the CDR3 is TGCGCCAGCAGCTTGGATTCAGCGAGCTCCTATAATTCACCCCTCCACTTT.

This sequence joins TRBV18 and TRBJ2-3; 10 bases match TRBD2. Germline V CDR1 and CDR2: KGHSH, LQKENI. The CDR3 has 14 residues. Trimming cost V 6 bases and J 7 bases; bases outside gene matches: 7. CDR3 loop: CASSPGTSENTQYF. As DNA, the CDR3 is TGTGCCAGCTCGCCCGGGACTAGCGAAAATACGCAGTATTTT.

This clonotype was found a few times. This chain links TRBV2 with TRBJ1-1; 9 bases fit TRBD1. Germline loops: CDR1 SNHLY, CDR2 FYNNEI. J was trimmed by 2 bases and V by 6 bases; bases with no gene match: 7. CDR3 size: 15 residues. The CDR3 region is CASRDPGQGNTEAFF. CDR3 bases: TGTGCCAGCAGGGACCCGGGACAGGGTAACACTGAAGCTTTCTTT.

In its sample, this clonotype was seen a few times. The chain recombines TRBV15 with TRBJ2-5; D perhaps matches TRBD1 (5 bases). CDR3 length equals 14 residues. V lost 5 bases, J lost 3 bases, and 13 bases lay in between. Germline lookup yields CDR1 LNHNV and CDR2 YYDKDF (reference sequence). The CDR3, as DNA: TGTGCCACCAGCCCTGGGGCCACCAAAGAGACCCAGTACTTC. Translating gives CATSPGATKETQYF.

The CDR3: CASRGTRDRREKLFF. In nucleotides, the CDR3 is TGTGCCAGCAGGGGTACCCGGGACAGAAGGGAAAAACTGTTTTTT. The V call is TRBV27, the J call TRBJ1-4; 7 positions match TRBD1. Losses at the gene ends were 6 bases for V and 8 bases for J; bases not matched to a gene: 12. From germline, CDR1 is MNHEY and CDR2 SMNVEV (reference sequence). The CDR3 is 15 residues long. The full variable domain, its missing parts supplied by reference TRBV27 and TRBJ1-4, is EAQVTQNPRYLITVTGKKLTVTCSQNMNHEYMSWYRQDPGLGLRQIYYSMNVEVTDKGDVPEGYKVSRKEKRNFPLILESPSPNQTSLYFCASRGTRDRREKLFFGSGTQLSVL.

The genes are TRBV29-1 and TRBJ2-5; no clear D gene. CDR1 is SQVTM, CDR2 ANQGSEA, per germline. This CDR3 is 11 amino acids long. V lost 4 bases and J 5 bases, leaving 8 bases between the germline ends. CDR3 DNA: TGCAGCGTTGGCGGCTGGGAGACCCAGTACTTC. Translation gives CSVGGWETQYF.

A few counts support this clonotype. V usage is TRBV29-1 and J usage is TRBJ1-1, with D unresolved. Germline V gene sequence: CDR1 SQVTM, CDR2 ANQGSEA. V was clipped by 2 bases and J by 5 bases, with 12 bases between them. The CDR3 length is 13 residues. The CDR3 bases are TGCAGCGTTGAAAGTCTTGCGGGAACTGAAGCTTTCTTT. Its translation: CSVESLAGTEAFF.

This chain's CDR3 is CASSPPDPLSTDEQYF. The CDR3 nucleotides read TGCGCCAGCAGCCCGCCGGACCCCTTAAGCACGGACGAGCAGTACTTC. The J gene is TRBJ2-7, the V gene TRBV5-1; D not certain. Germline CDR1 is SGHRS and CDR2 is YFSETQ. V gave up 4 bases and J gave up 5 bases, with 22 bases separating them. The CDR3 consists of 16 residues.

The sample holds a few counts of this clonotype. The V call is TRBV19, the J call TRBJ1-5; 9 positions match TRBD1. From germline, CDR1 is LNHDA and CDR2 SQIVND (reference sequence). The CDR3 is 15 residues long. V shed 6 bases and J 6 bases; nucleotides not matched to a gene: 9. The CDR3 DNA reads TGTGCCAGTAGGGTCCCGGGACAGGGCGGTCAGCCCCAGCATTTT. Its protein is CASRVPGQGGQPQHF. Looking up the rest from reference TRBV19 and TRBJ1-5 gives the full variable domain: DGGITQSPKYLFRKEGQNVTLSCEQNLNHDAMYWYRQDPGQGLRLIYYSQIVNDFQKGDIAEGYSVSREKKESFPLTVTSAQKNPTAFYLCASRVPGQGGQPQHFGDGTRLSIL.

The chain joins TRBV7-8 to TRBJ2-7; 8 nucleotides agree with TRBD2. V was pared by 3 bases and J by 3 bases, with 4 bases of the junction left unmatched. This CDR3 region has 14 residues. CDR1 SGHVS and CDR2 FQNEAQ come from the germline V gene. The DNA for the CDR3 is TGTGCCAGCAGCTTGCCGGGACTAGTCTACGAGCAGTACTTC. It encodes CASSLPGLVYEQYF.

The chain carries TRBV30 and TRBJ1-5, with D possibly matching TRBD1 (5 bases). The CDR3 runs to 13 residues. V was clipped by 2 bases and J by 6 bases, with 11 bases between them. Germline V lookup: CDR1 GTSNPN, CDR2 SVGIG (reference sequence). CDR3: CAWSSGGRQPQHF. The CDR3 nucleotides are TGTGCCTGGAGTAGCGGGGGACGTCAGCCCCAGCATTTT.

This clonotype was recorded a few times. V is TRBV12-3 or TRBV12-4 and J is TRBJ2-7; 7 bases fit TRBD1. Trimming at V came to 6 bases and at J to 6 bases, leaving 11 bases not matched to a gene. The CDR3 has 14 residues. In nucleotides, the CDR3 is TGTGCCAGCAGCAGGGGGACCACCTCGTCCGAGCAGTACTTC. As protein: CASSRGTTSSEQYF.

This clonotype was seen a handful of times. V gene TRBV5-1 combines with J gene TRBJ2-7; tentatively, D is TRBD1 (5 bases). Trimming cost V 7 bases and J 6 bases, with 23 bases left between them. The CDR3 is 15 residues long. Per the germline V gene, CDR1 is SGHRS and CDR2 is YFSETQ. The CDR3 DNA reads as TGCGCCAGCCGAGAAGATCTAAGGGGAACGGCCGAGCAGTACTTC. It encodes CASREDLRGTAEQYF.

The V gene is TRBV19, the J gene TRBJ1-1; D call uncertain. Germline-derived CDR1 and CDR2 are LNHDA and SQIVND (reference sequence). Trimming cost V 5 bases and J 1 base, with 14 bases left between them. The CDR3 extends over 15 amino acids. The CDR3 loop is CASSDRMGPNTEAFF. In nucleotides, the CDR3 is TGTGCCAGTAGTGACCGAATGGGCCCGAACACTGAAGCTTTCTTT.

This clonotype was seen a few times. The chain has TRBV5-1 and TRBJ2-1; the D call may be TRBD1 or TRBD2 (6 bases each). This CDR3 has 14 residues. Germline values: CDR1 SGHRS, CDR2 YFSETQ. V shed 0 bases and J shed 9 bases, with 13 bases lying between them. The CDR3 sequence: CASSLVQGGSEQFF. The CDR3, as DNA: TGCGCCAGCAGCTTGGTACAGGGAGGCAGTGAGCAGTTCTTC.

This clonotype was seen at least ten times. This chain connects TRBV11-2 to TRBJ2-2; 9 nucleotides align to TRBD2. The CDR3 covers 17 residues. Unmatched junction bases numbered 7, after V lost 5 bases and J lost 0 bases. The germline V gene encodes CDR1 SGHAT and CDR2 FQNNGV. The CDR3 loop is CASSPMRGGTNTGELFF. The DNA of the CDR3 is TGTGCCAGCAGCCCCATGCGGGGGGGCACGAACACCGGGGAGCTGTTTTTT.

The gene calls are TRBV6-5 and TRBJ2-7; TRBD1 agrees at 9 bases. Germline loops: CDR1 MNHEY, CDR2 SVGAGI. The length of the CDR3 is 13 residues. The V segment lost 4 bases and the J segment 7 bases; nucleotides outside the gene matches: 5. The CDR3 DNA sequence: TGTGCCAGCAGTTGGGGACAGGGCGGGGAGCAGTACTTC. This sequence encodes CASSWGQGGEQYF.

This clonotype has just a few counts. The chain couples TRBV6-5 to TRBJ2-3; D is possibly TRBD2 (6 bases). The V end was cut by 4 bases, the J end by 2 bases, with 13 bases between. The V gene's germline CDR1 is MNHEY and CDR2 SVGAGI. This CDR3 has 15 amino acids. The CDR3 DNA follows: TGTGCCAGCAGTTCATTAGGGACTTCCACAGATACGCAGTATTTT. Its protein product is CASSSLGTSTDTQYF.

This clonotype was counted a single time. V usage is TRBV2 and J usage is TRBJ2-7; 11 positions agree with TRBD2. The CDR3 loop spans 15 amino acids. V was clipped by 0 bases and J by 7 bases; unmatched bases: 5. Germline V gene sequence: CDR1 SNHLY, CDR2 FYNNEI. The CDR3, as DNA: TGTGCCAGCAGTGAAGCGCGACTAGCGGGATGGGAGCAGTACTTC. It codes for CASSEARLAGWEQYF.

This chain connects TRBV5-1 to TRBJ2-1; 12 positions match TRBD1. From germline, CDR1 is SGHRS and CDR2 YFSETQ. CDR3 size: 16 residues. The V segment lost 4 bases and the J segment 10 bases; nucleotides outside the gene matches: 12. This CDR3 reads CASSPTPGQGAYEQFF. The CDR3 DNA sequence: TGCGCCAGCAGCCCTACTCCGGGACAGGGGGCATACGAGCAGTTCTTC. Full variable domain (missing parts from reference TRBV5-1 and TRBJ2-1): KAGVTQTPRYLIKTRGQQVTLSCSPISGHRSVSWYQQTPGQGLQFLFEYFSETQRNKGNFPGRFSGRQFSNSRSEMNVSTLELGDSALYLCASSPTPGQGAYEQFFGPGTRLTVL.

The rearrangement uses TRBV20-1 and TRBJ2-1; TRBD2 is a possible D gene (6 bases). CDR1 DFQATT and CDR2 SNEGSKA come from the germline V gene (reference sequence). The CDR3 has 16 amino acids. Trimming shortened V by 5 bases and J by 0 bases, and 17 bases separated the two germline ends. The CDR3 here is CSALAPAGSSYNEQFF. CDR3 coding DNA: TGCAGTGCTTTGGCCCCAGCGGGTAGCTCCTACAATGAGCAGTTCTTC.

This clonotype was detected many times. The chain has TRBV14 and TRBJ2-4; D remains unclear. Germline CDR1 is SGHDN and CDR2 is FVKESK. The length of the CDR3 is 12 residues. With 4 bases removed from V and 12 bases from J, the gap between germline ends came to 13 bases. The CDR3 nucleotides read TGTGCCAGCAGCCCCGACAACAGTCGTCAGTACTTC. Translated, it gives CASSPDNSRQYF.

The chain couples TRBV12-3 or TRBV12-4 to TRBJ2-3; weak D call: TRBD2 (6 bases). Trimming pared 3 bases from V and 7 bases from J, leaving 11 bases between. This CDR3 has 13 amino acids. This CDR3 reads CASSLAGRNTQYF. The CDR3 bases are TGTGCCAGCAGTTTGGCAGGGAGGAATACGCAGTATTTT.

This clonotype has a handful of counts. The CDR3 here is CASSLDPTDTQYF. As DNA, the CDR3 is TGTGCCAGCAGCTTAGACCCCACAGATACGCAGTATTTT. J is TRBJ2-3 and V is TRBV7-3; D is unclear. Trimming shortened V by 2 bases and J by 2 bases, and 5 bases separated the two germline ends. The CDR3 spans 13 residues. CDR1 and CDR2 from the germline V gene are SGHTA and FQGTGA.

This clonotype was seen a few times. The rearrangement joins TRBV14 to TRBJ2-1; tentative D call: TRBD1 (6 bases). V lost 5 bases, J lost 10 bases, and 21 bases lay in between. There are 15 residues in the CDR3. Per germline, CDR1 SGHDN and CDR2 FVKESK. Here the CDR3 DNA reads TGTGCCAGCAGCAGTCAGGGGCCGATCGGAATAGAGCAGTTCTTC. It yields the protein CASSSQGPIGIEQFF.

This clonotype was seen more than once but under ten times. The chain uses TRBV18 and TRBJ2-7, with 13 nucleotides matching TRBD2. Unmatched junction bases numbered 4, after V lost 5 bases and J lost 6 bases. The CDR3 sequence is 14 residues long. Per germline, CDR1 KGHSH and CDR2 LQKENI. Here the CDR3 DNA reads TGTGCCAGCTCAAGACTAGCGGGAGGATCCGAGCAGTACTTC. Translation gives CASSRLAGGSEQYF. The whole variable domain, remainder taken from reference TRBV18 and TRBJ2-7, is NAGVMQNPRHLVRRRGQEARLRCSPMKGHSHVYWYRQLPEEGLKFMVYLQKENIIDESGMPKERFSAEFPKEGPSILRIQQVVRGDSAAYFCASSRLAGGSEQYFGPGTRLTVT.

This clonotype showed up just a few times. The chain joins TRBV30 to TRBJ2-7, with 7 nucleotides matching TRBD1. Germline loops: CDR1 GTSNPN, CDR2 SVGIG (reference sequence). This CDR3 is 14 amino acids long. Trimming took 3 bases from V and 5 from J; bases not matched to a gene: 10. CDR3 sequence (DNA): TGTGCCTGGAGAAAATACCCGGGACAGAACGAGCAGTACTTC. Protein: CAWRKYPGQNEQYF.

The chain joins TRBV6-5 to TRBJ2-7; 7 nucleotides align to TRBD2. The CDR3 is 11 residues long. CDR1 MNHEY and CDR2 SVGAGI come from the germline V gene. J gave up 7 bases and V 7 bases, and 4 bases lay outside the gene matches. The CDR3 spells CASKTGGEQYF. The CDR3 coding sequence is TGTGCCAGCAAGACCGGGGGGGAGCAGTACTTC.

The CDR3 bases are TGCGCCAGCAGCCAAGATGGACTAGCGGGACTATCCGAGCAGTACTTC. Encoded protein: CASSQDGLAGLSEQYF. This chain joins TRBV4-3 and TRBJ2-7; 12 bases agree with TRBD2. With V trimmed by 0 bases and J by 6 bases, 6 bases remained unmatched. This CDR3 comprises 16 residues. The germline gives CDR1 LGHNA, CDR2 YSLEER.

A few counts support this clonotype. This chain connects TRBV5-1 to TRBJ2-2; the D is unclear. This CDR3 comprises 14 residues. The germline V gene encodes CDR1 SGHRS and CDR2 YFSETQ. Trimming cost V 0 bases and J 4 bases, with 7 bases left between them. The CDR3: CASSLETPTGELFF. CDR3 nucleotides: TGCGCCAGCAGCTTGGAAACCCCCACCGGGGAGCTGTTTTTT.